The 15 T cell receptor beta chains presented below share a single source sample, sequenced in a study of T cell responses to AZD1222 COVID-19 vaccine. Data came from immunoSEQ multiplex PCR; TCRdb stores just in-frame clones and leaves some out. This sample has 140,000 to 150,000 clones, with roughly nine tenths found just once. Specimen: peripheral blood, collected on day 0 of AZD1222 vaccination. Every receptor here comes from an adult in good health.

V is TRBV11-2 and J is TRBJ2-1, with D tentatively TRBD2 (5 bases). Trimming took off 3 bases at V and 9 bases at J, with 18 bases between the two ends. The CDR3 runs 15 residues. The V gene's germline CDR1 is SGHAT and CDR2 FQNNGV. CDR3 protein: CASSLGTRGLGEQFF. DNA of the CDR3: TGTGCCAGCAGCTTGGGCACCCGGGGATTAGGTGAGCAGTTCTTC.

The V gene is TRBV6-5, the J gene TRBJ2-7, with D perhaps TRBD2 (6 bases). The CDR3 runs to 14 residues. Germline V gene lookup returns CDR1 MNHEY and CDR2 SVGAGI. The V gene lost 8 bases and the J gene lost 5 bases, with 19 bases spanning the gap. CDR3 nucleotides: TGTGCCAGCTCGGGGGACCCGAGGTGGCACGAGCAGTACTTC. As protein: CASSGDPRWHEQYF.

J is TRBJ2-7 and V is TRBV18; D is unresolved. This CDR3 comprises 14 residues. In germline, CDR1 is KGHSH, CDR2 LQKENI. Trimming cost V 3 bases and J 5 bases, with 14 bases left between them. CDR3 amino acids: CASSPIGQEHEQYF. As DNA, the CDR3 is TGTGCCAGCTCACCTATCGGTCAGGAGCACGAGCAGTACTTC.

The chain joins TRBV10-3 to TRBJ1-4; D uncertain. Trimming cost V 4 bases and J 5 bases, with 14 bases left between them. Germline lookup yields CDR1 ENHRY and CDR2 SYGVKD. The CDR3 runs 15 residues. In nucleotides, the CDR3 is TGTGCCATCAGTGGGTCGGGGTCCTTAAATGAAAAACTGTTTTTT. It yields the protein CAISGSGSLNEKLFF.

The chain links TRBV5-8 to TRBJ1-1; 8 nucleotides agree with TRBD1. J lost 1 base, V lost 0 bases, and 8 bases had no gene match. CDR1 and CDR2 from the germline V gene are SGHTS and YDEGEE. The CDR3 extends over 17 amino acids. The CDR3 loop is CASSLVRTGRRNTEAFF. The CDR3 DNA follows: TGTGCCAGCAGCTTGGTACGGACAGGGAGGAGGAACACTGAAGCTTTCTTT.

With respect to this clone: This same CDR3 is encoded by further DNA sequences in the sample. The chain is built from TRBV5-6 and TRBJ2-7; D is perhaps TRBD2 (6 bases). Between the trimmed V and J ends, which lost 0 bases and 0 bases, there was a span of 7 bases. Germline loops: CDR1 SGHDT, CDR2 YYEEEE. The CDR3 is 14 residues long. The CDR3 DNA is TGTGCCAGCAGCTTGGCGGGAGTCTCCTACGAGCAGTACTTC. It codes for CASSLAGVSYEQYF.

This clone appeared a few times. V usage is TRBV6-2 or TRBV6-3 and J usage is TRBJ2-3; unclear D gene. The germline V and J ends were trimmed by 6 bases and 1 base, with 5 bases remaining between them. The germline CDR1 and CDR2 sequences are MNHEY and SVGEGT. CDR3 length: 12 residues. CDR3 in DNA: TGTGCCAGCAGCCAAGGCACAGATACGCAGTATTTT. The encoded protein is CASSQGTDTQYF.

This chain's CDR3 is CASSWGQGVEKLFF. The CDR3 nucleotides are TGTGCCAGCAGCTGGGGACAGGGGGTTGAAAAACTGTTTTTT. This chain connects TRBV5-6 to TRBJ1-4, with 11 bases lining up with TRBD1. V gave up 3 bases and J gave up 7 bases; unmatched junction bases: 2. CDR3 size: 14 residues. Germline CDR1 is SGHDT and CDR2 is YYEEEE.

The chain combines TRBV19 with TRBJ1-5, with D tentatively TRBD1 (5 bases). The CDR3 covers 14 residues. Germline assignment: CDR1 LNHDA and CDR2 SQIVND (reference sequence). V was trimmed by 7 bases and J by 3 bases, leaving 13 bases between them. CDR3 nucleotide sequence: TGTGCCAGTATGAAAGGGGTGCACAATCAGCCCCAGCATTTT. Its translation is CASMKGVHNQPQHF.

Comments on this clone: Additional DNA sequences in this sample encode the identical CDR3. The chain recombines TRBV4-3 with TRBJ2-7, with D perhaps matching TRBD1 (5 bases). The V end was cut by 1 base, the J end by 7 bases, with 14 bases between. This CDR3 contains 14 residues. CDR1 is LGHNA and CDR2 is YSLEER in the germline V gene. CDR3 nucleotide sequence: TGCGCCAGCAGCCAAGGCTGGGGCAGATATGAGCAGTACTTC. Its protein is CASSQGWGRYEQYF.

The V call is TRBV5-1, the J call TRBJ2-1; TRBD2 matches at 11 bases. CDR1 is SGHRS, CDR2 YFSETQ, per germline. The V segment lost 0 bases and the J segment 5 bases; nucleotides outside the gene matches: 10. This CDR3 region has 18 residues. The CDR3 region has the DNA TGCGCCAGCAGCTTGGCCAAGCTGACTAGCGGGACCCACAATGAGCAGTTCTTC. It yields the protein CASSLAKLTSGTHNEQFF.

The CDR3 sequence: CASSPGTSGSNEQFF. Written as DNA, the CDR3 is TGTGCCAGCAGCCCCGGGACTAGCGGGAGCAATGAGCAGTTCTTC. The V and J genes are TRBV7-3 and TRBJ2-1; 14 bases are a match to TRBD2. This CDR3 has 15 amino acids. Germline-derived CDR1 and CDR2 are SGHTA and FQGTGA. The V gene end was trimmed by 5 bases and the J gene end by 6 bases; junction bases not matched to a gene: 3. The full variable domain, rest sourced from reference TRBV7-3 and TRBJ2-1, is GAGVSQTPSNKVTEKGKYVELRCDPISGHTALYWYRQSLGQGPEFLIYFQGTGAADDSGLPNDRFFAVRPEGSVSTLKIQRTERGDSAVYLCASSPGTSGSNEQFFGPGTRLTVL.

The V call is TRBV7-2, the J call TRBJ1-2, with D uncertain. Trimming removed 1 base from V and 6 bases from J, with 12 bases in between. CDR3 length equals 14 residues. Per germline, CDR1 SGHTA and CDR2 FQGNSA. CDR3 sequence (DNA): TGTGCCAGCAGCTTAGTCGCAGTCCGAAATGGCTACACCTTC. Encoded protein: CASSLVAVRNGYTF.

The chain joins TRBV10-1 to TRBJ1-2, with TRBD1 matching 10 bases. This CDR3 spans 13 amino acids. CDR1 is WNHNN, CDR2 SYGVQD, per germline (reference sequence). J was trimmed by 4 bases and V by 8 bases; bases with no gene match: 4. CDR3 residues: CASPDRGIYGYTF. Written as DNA, the CDR3 is TGCGCCAGCCCGGACAGGGGGATCTATGGCTACACCTTC.

This sequence joins TRBV5-4 and TRBJ1-6; D ambiguous. The germline CDR1 and CDR2 sequences are SGHNT and YYREEE (reference sequence). The CDR3 runs 17 residues. Between the trimmed V and J ends, which lost 0 bases and 13 bases, there was a span of 23 bases. The CDR3: CASSLGSTSWAPSPLHF. CDR3 coding DNA: TGTGCCAGCAGCTTGGGTTCAACGTCGTGGGCGCCAAGCCCCCTCCACTTT. The variable domain in full, with the rest retrieved from reference TRBV5-4 and TRBJ1-6, is ETGVTQSPTHLIKTRGQQVTLRCSSQSGHNTVSWYQQALGQGPQFIFQYYREEENGRGNFPPRFSGLQFPNYSSELNVNALELDDSALYLCASSLGSTSWAPSPLHFGNGTRLTVT.